This record covers a single T cell receptor (beta chain). The specificity of this receptor is unknown. Within one base of it there is no much larger clone, and no base qualities were kept. In the prospective study, participants were about 18 to 100 years old, resided in approximately 22 geographic areas of the United States, and were enrolled through a virtual design. Cohort assignment in the prospective study relied on participant-reported clinical history from a screening survey and a study questionnaire. Recovered participants in ImmuneRACE Cohort 3 were defined by two consecutive negative NP/OP PCR tests, clearance by a healthcare professional, or resolution of symptoms. In the prospective study, whole blood, serum and a nasopharyngeal or oropharyngeal swab were collected from each participant by mobile phlebotomists. Prospective study participants could optionally give additional blood draws and questionnaires over an approximately two-month period. Before DNA extraction, prospective study blood samples were shipped either frozen or at room temperature.

This sample was taken from a study of blood T cell repertoires in COVID-19 (dated by TCRdb to 2020 to 2022). Regarding the study in general: Collaborator samples came from the United States, Italy and Spain and covered acute and convalescent phases of COVID-19. Sample metadata almost always included a de-identified subject ID, COVID-19 status, age in years and sex. Where available, HLA class I and class II types were taken from metadata supplied by the sample provider and were not determined by assay-based typing. The repertoires were made available in a free public database intended to serve as a resource for research on the immune response to SARS-CoV-2. The material from the prospective study consisted of cDNA or gDNA derived from T cells, B-cell-depleted T cells, or PBMCs. Samples came from the ongoing ImmuneRACE study (first 160 participants) plus 1,254 subjects from 6 global collaborators. Deeply sampled blood TCRbeta repertoires from subjects exposed to, actively infected with, or recovered from COVID-19 were included in the dataset.

The investigation overall reported the following: Clinical and demographic metadata were provided uncurated, with the amount varying by source and participant.

TCRbeta CDR3 regions were amplified from genomic DNA using the immunoSEQ Assay, a bias-controlled multiplex PCR. Per the source publication's procedure: Within the assay, amplification of reference gene primers was used to estimate how many nucleated cells each sample contained. Sequence reads were collapsed and filtered to measure the absolute abundance of every unique TCRbeta CDR3 rearrangement. Productive Simpson clonality was computed per sample as the square root of Simpson's diversity index over productive rearrangements. The table was pulled from immuneACCESS by TCRdb, which kept in-frame rearrangements only. Such tables lose some clones; where checked, under half of the loss comes from unresolved V genes, and the rest has no known cause. For V, J and clone size, that table is used; D and trimming come from the DNA. The sample has about 350,000 clones on record, about 88% of them singletons. In total, the top ten clones hold about 0.93% of the sample.

The sequence was collected from a woman in her twenties or thirties who had recovered from COVID-19. The sequenced material came from PBMCs or T cells enriched from blood (not recorded which).

CDR3 loop: CASRTIDRGPNYGYTF. Here is the DNA: TGTGCCAGCAGGACAATAGACAGGGGACCTAACTATGGCTACACCTTC. Recombination linked TRBV27 to TRBJ1-2; TRBD1 matches 8 bases in the middle. The CDR3 sequence holds 16 residues, the cysteine and phenylalanine included. Left in the record is the CDR3 DNA by itself, 48 bases read in frame from the first base. V is cut back by 6 bases and J by 0 bases, with 9 bases in the junction unmatched. The CDR1 and CDR2 encoded by the germline V gene (reference sequence) are MNHEY and SMNVEV.